The 16 T cell receptor beta chains listed next were all sequenced from one sample in a study of T cell responses to AZD1222 COVID-19 vaccine (dated by TCRdb to the early 2020s). The receptor library was made with the immunoSEQ multiplex PCR assay. TCRdb retrieved this table from immuneACCESS and kept in-frame rearrangements only. Not all clones are present; in checked studies, unresolved V genes account for under half, and no reason is known for the remainder. Present in this sample are about 97,000 clones, over 75% of which were seen just once. Less than 3.5% of the sample goes to the ten largest clones. Read against the paper, the sample's time point label means: baseline before first vaccination. Specimen: peripheral blood, collected on day 0 of AZD1222 vaccination. The receptors here all came from an adult in good health.

CDR3 DNA: TGTGCCAGCAGCTTATCGGCCGGGGGACTGAATGAAAAACTGTTTTTT. The encoded protein is CASSLSAGGLNEKLFF. This sequence joins TRBV7-8 and TRBJ1-4; D possibly corresponds to TRBD1 (5 bases). The CDR3 runs to 16 residues. Between the trimmed V and J ends, which lost 2 bases and 5 bases, there was a span of 15 bases. Per the germline V gene, CDR1 is SGHVS and CDR2 is FQNEAQ.

The gene calls are TRBV11-3 and TRBJ2-7; TRBD1 agrees at 9 bases. J lost 6 bases, V lost 2 bases, and 14 bases had no gene match. Germline CDR1 reads SGHNT; CDR2 reads YENEEA. This CDR3 is 17 amino acids long. The CDR3 DNA sequence: TGTGCCAGCAGCTTATCGGGGACAGGGTCGACACGTCGCGAGCAGTACTTC. Its protein product is CASSLSGTGSTRREQYF. The whole variable domain, remainder taken from reference TRBV11-3 and TRBJ2-7, is EAGVVQSPRYKIIEKKQPVAFWCNPISGHNTLYWYLQNLGQGPELLIRYENEEAVDDSQLPKDRFSAERLKGVDSTLKIQPAELGDSAVYLCASSLSGTGSTRREQYFGPGTRLTVT.

The CDR3 nucleotides read TGTGCCAGCAGTCCCTCCGTCGGGACTATCGCCTACGAGCAGTACTTC. Translation: CASSPSVGTIAYEQYF. The chain has TRBV11-3 and TRBJ2-7, with 7 bases matching TRBD2. V dropped 6 bases and J dropped 2; count of bases not matched to a gene: 13. Germline-derived CDR1 and CDR2 are SGHNT and YENEEA. This CDR3 region has 16 residues. Based on the CDR3 plus reference TRBV11-3 and TRBJ2-7, the full variable domain is EAGVVQSPRYKIIEKKQPVAFWCNPISGHNTLYWYLQNLGQGPELLIRYENEEAVDDSQLPKDRFSAERLKGVDSTLKIQPAELGDSAVYLCASSPSVGTIAYEQYFGPGTRLTVT.

V usage is TRBV19 and J usage is TRBJ2-6, with D possibly being TRBD1 (6 bases). V dropped 5 bases and J dropped 4 bases, with 15 bases sitting between them. The CDR3 sequence is 16 residues long. Germline assignment: CDR1 LNHDA and CDR2 SQIVND (reference sequence). For the CDR3, the DNA is TGTGCCAGTAGTCCCTCAGGGGCGGACGGGGCCAACGTCCTGACTTTC. This encodes CASSPSGADGANVLTF.

The gene calls are TRBV5-1 and TRBJ2-1; D could derive from TRBD1 or TRBD2 (5 bases each). Germline CDR1 reads SGHRS; CDR2 reads YFSETQ. V dropped 2 bases and J dropped 7 bases, with 16 bases sitting between them. The CDR3 has 15 residues. The CDR3 DNA reads as TGCGCCAGCAGCTTCGCGGACACCCCGGGGAATGAGCAGTTCTTC. Its translation: CASSFADTPGNEQFF.

J is TRBJ2-3 and V is TRBV6-1, with 8 nucleotides matching TRBD1. Germline CDR1 is MNHNS and CDR2 is SASEGT. This CDR3 region has 17 residues. The J segment lost 0 bases and the V segment lost 0 bases, leaving 5 bases of the junction unmatched. CDR3 DNA: TGTGCCAGCAGTGAAGCCAGTTGGGACAGGAGCACAGATACGCAGTATTTT. Its translation is CASSEASWDRSTDTQYF.

This clone has more than one count but fewer than ten. The chain is built from TRBV2 and TRBJ1-5, with 7 bases fitting TRBD1. This CDR3 comprises 15 residues. Germline CDR1 SNHLY, CDR2 FYNNEI. V lost 4 bases and J lost 4; bases outside the gene matches: 7. The CDR3 DNA reads TGTGCCAGCAGTGTTTCGACAGGGACTAATCAGCCCCAGCATTTT. Protein sequence: CASSVSTGTNQPQHF.

V is TRBV29-1 and J is TRBJ2-6; possibly TRBD2 for D (5 bases). This CDR3 region has 13 residues. The germline V gene has CDR1 SQVTM and CDR2 ANQGSEA. V lost 4 bases to trimming and J lost 7 bases, with 11 bases between them. In DNA form, the CDR3 reads TGCAGCGTTGGGACTGCCGGAGCCAACGTCCTGACTTTC. Translating gives CSVGTAGANVLTF.

The chain employs TRBV12-3 or TRBV12-4 and TRBJ1-2, with a weak D call TRBD1 (5 bases). The CDR3 contains 13 residues. V was clipped by 4 bases and J by 2 bases, with 8 bases between them. The DNA for the CDR3 is TGTGCCAGCAGTTCCTCAGGGAACTATGGCTACACCTTC. This sequence encodes CASSSSGNYGYTF.

This clone was counted a few times. The chain employs TRBV20-1 and TRBJ1-5; D not certain. Germline CDR1 DFQATT, CDR2 SNEGSKA (reference sequence). V lost 3 bases and J 9 bases, leaving 18 bases between the germline ends. This CDR3 spans 14 amino acids. The CDR3, as DNA: TGCAGTGCTAGTGGTGTTCGGGAGGTCGCGCCCCAGCATTTT. Protein product: CSASGVREVAPQHF.

In its sample, this clone was seen a few times. V usage is TRBV7-9 and J usage is TRBJ2-3; D unclear. CDR1 and CDR2 (germline): SEHNR, FQNEAQ (reference sequence). This CDR3 has 14 amino acids. V lost 3 bases and J 4 bases, leaving 11 bases between the germline ends. This CDR3 is CASSLGRFADTQYF. The CDR3 coding sequence is TGTGCCAGCAGCTTGGGCCGATTTGCAGATACGCAGTATTTT.

The chain couples TRBV29-1 to TRBJ1-2; possible D gene TRBD1, 5 bases. The germline V gene has CDR1 SQVTM and CDR2 ANQGSEA. Trimming removed 0 bases from V and 4 bases from J, with 24 bases in between. This CDR3 has 18 residues. The DNA of the CDR3 is TGCAGCGTTGAAGATCCAACCCCGGGGGGGGTGCTTTCCTATGGCTACACCTTC. It codes for CSVEDPTPGGVLSYGYTF. The full variable domain, in which reference TRBV29-1 and TRBJ1-2 provide the parts outside the CDR3, is SAVISQKPSRDICQRGTSLTIQCQVDSQVTMMFWYRQQPGQSLTLIATANQGSEATYESGFVIDKFPISRPNLTFSTLTVSNMSPEDSSIYLCSVEDPTPGGVLSYGYTFGSGTRLTVV.

V is TRBV2 and J is TRBJ1-2, with 8 positions matching TRBD1. The trim removed 5 bases at V and 6 bases at J, leaving 2 bases unmatched. Germline V CDR1 and CDR2: SNHLY, FYNNEI. The CDR3 covers 12 residues. The CDR3 nucleotides are TGTGCCAGCAGTCCGACAGGGGATGGCTACACCTTC. Encoded protein: CASSPTGDGYTF.

The chain employs TRBV15 and TRBJ2-2, with D unresolved. This CDR3 has 14 residues. Trimming removed 0 bases at V and 4 bases at J, with 6 bases between. The V gene's germline CDR1 is LNHNV and CDR2 YYDKDF (reference sequence). CDR3 residues: CATSRDGVTGELFF. CDR3 sequence (DNA): TGTGCCACCAGCAGAGATGGAGTCACCGGGGAGCTGTTTTTT.

This chain links TRBV4-3 with TRBJ2-7; a weak D match, TRBD1 (5 bases). The V gene lost 1 base and the J gene lost 3 bases, with 10 bases spanning the gap. The CDR3 totals 14 residues. CDR1 and CDR2 from the germline V gene are LGHNA and YSLEER. This CDR3 reads CASSQGTSNYEQYF. The CDR3 DNA sequence: TGCGCCAGCAGCCAAGGGACAAGCAACTACGAGCAGTACTTC.

The chain joins TRBV24-1 to TRBJ2-2; 7 bases fit TRBD1. There are 15 residues in the CDR3. The germline V gene has CDR1 KGHDR and CDR2 SFDVKD. J was trimmed by 0 bases and V by 6 bases; bases with no gene match: 3. The CDR3 sequence is CATSRDSSNTGELFF. CDR3 bases: TGTGCCACCAGTAGGGACAGCTCGAACACCGGGGAGCTGTTTTTT.